This is a list of T cell receptor beta chains from one sample in a study of cytomegalovirus exposure and HLA in healthy donors. Measured with immunoSEQ multiplex PCR; TCRdb has only the in-frame clones, and not every one. In the table there are some 220,000 clones, 75% to 90% of which are singletons. Sequenced material: PBMCs. The receptors here all came from a woman younger than 35 in good health and CMV-seronegative. Each CDR3 is given with its conserved first and last residue. Fields, in order: V gene, D gene, J gene, clone size, CDR3 protein, CDR3 DNA. A D gene is named only where the DNA matches it firmly. Clone size is not always given. Where it is, it says once, few, many or a class for expanded clones.

TRBV13	NA	TRBJ2-3	NA	CASTTRDWGTDTQYF	TGTGCCAGCACTACCAGGGATTGGGGCACAGATACGCAGTATTTT
TRBV13	NA	TRBJ1-1	NA	CASSLVIMGQLNTEAFF	TGTGCCAGCAGCTTAGTGATAATGGGACAACTGAACACTGAAGCTTTCTTT
TRBV18	NA	TRBJ1-2	NA	CASSLQVDYGYTF	TGTGCCAGCTCACTACAGGTAGACTATGGCTACACCTTC
TRBV7-2	NA	TRBJ2-7	NA	CASSLVALGEQYF	TGTGCCAGCAGCTTAGTAGCTCTAGGCGAGCAGTACTTC
TRBV10-2	TRBD1	TRBJ1-1	NA	CASHRTGHTEAFF	TGCGCCAGCCATCGGACAGGGCACACTGAAGCTTTCTTT
TRBV11-2	NA	TRBJ1-1	once	CASSLGGRGTEAFF	TGTGCCAGCAGCTTAGGGGGGCGGGGGACTGAAGCTTTCTTT
TRBV11-2	TRBD2	TRBJ2-3	NA	CASSLFKLAGGPADTQYF	TGTGCCAGCAGCCTCTTCAAACTAGCGGGGGGGCCCGCAGATACGCAGTATTTT
TRBV5-1	TRBD2	TRBJ2-1	NA	CASSFTSGGDNEQFF	TGCGCCAGCAGCTTCACTAGCGGGGGGGACAATGAGCAGTTCTTC
TRBV4-3	TRBD2	TRBJ2-1	NA	CASSQEAAGGYNEQFF	TGCGCCAGCAGCCAAGAAGCGGCGGGGGGGTACAATGAGCAGTTCTTC
TRBV4-3	NA	TRBJ1-6	NA	CASSQDPPLFLNSPLHF	TGCGCCAGCAGCCAAGATCCTCCTCTCTTCCTAAATTCACCCCTCCACTTT
TRBV7-2	TRBD1	TRBJ2-3	NA	CASSRDSGRGTDTQYF	TGTGCCAGCAGCCGGGACAGCGGACGGGGCACAGATACGCAGTATTTT
TRBV19	NA	TRBJ1-1	NA	CASSIWGGAGNTEAFF	TGTGCCAGTAGTATCTGGGGGGGGGCAGGGAACACTGAAGCTTTCTTT
TRBV9	NA	TRBJ2-3	NA	CASSAVTDTQYF	TGTGCCAGCAGCGCGGTCACAGATACGCAGTATTTT
TRBV4-1	TRBD2	TRBJ2-2	NA	CASSRTSTGELFF	TGCGCCAGCAGTCGGACTAGCACCGGGGAGCTGTTTTTT
TRBV27	NA	TRBJ2-6	NA	CASSFGRGVTGANVLTF	TGTGCCAGCAGTTTCGGCAGGGGAGTCACTGGGGCCAACGTCCTGACTTTC
TRBV7-2	TRBD2	TRBJ2-7	NA	CASSLGGGYEQYF	TGTGCCAGCAGCTTAGGCGGGGGGTACGAGCAGTACTTC
TRBV7-2	TRBD2	TRBJ2-3	few	CASTQVGGRTDTQYF	TGTGCCAGCACCCAAGTTGGCGGGAGAACAGATACGCAGTATTTT
TRBV27	TRBD2	TRBJ2-3	NA	CASSALAGVHFGTDTQYF	TGTGCCAGCAGTGCTCTAGCGGGAGTCCACTTTGGCACAGATACGCAGTATTTT
TRBV7-7	NA	TRBJ2-7	NA	CASSSGISYEQYF	TGTGCCAGCAGCTCAGGGATCTCCTACGAGCAGTACTTC
TRBV15	TRBD1	TRBJ2-5	NA	CATSRPQGAVAKGETQYF	TGTGCCACCAGCAGACCCCAGGGGGCGGTAGCGAAGGGGGAGACCCAGTACTTC
TRBV5-8	TRBD1	TRBJ2-1	NA	CASSFYRGRRDEQFF	TGTGCCAGCAGCTTTTACAGGGGGCGACGCGATGAGCAGTTCTTC
TRBV2	TRBD1	TRBJ1-1	NA	CASSDRVTEAFF	TGTGCCAGCAGCGACAGGGTTACTGAAGCTTTCTTT
TRBV6-1	TRBD1	TRBJ1-2	NA	CASRPTGIAGGYTF	TGTGCCAGCAGGCCGACAGGGATTGCCGGGGGCTACACCTTC
TRBV15	TRBD1	TRBJ1-1	NA	CATSRDAGQGFTEAFF	TGTGCCACCAGCAGAGATGCGGGACAGGGTTTCACTGAAGCTTTCTTT
TRBV7-2	NA	TRBJ2-5	few	CASSLQETQYF	TGTGCCAGCAGCCTCCAAGAGACCCAGTACTTC
TRBV5-4	NA	TRBJ2-7	once	CASSSPQGGEQYF	TGTGCCAGCAGCTCGCCCCAGGGAGGCGAGCAGTACTTC
TRBV29-1	TRBD1	TRBJ2-1	few	CSSGTGAYNEQFF	TGCAGCTCCGGGACAGGGGCCTACAATGAGCAGTTCTTC
TRBV27	NA	TRBJ2-1	NA	CASSLSGSFYNEQFF	TGTGCCAGCAGTTTATCTGGGAGTTTCTACAATGAGCAGTTCTTC
TRBV2	NA	TRBJ2-3	NA	CASSKFEAADTQYF	TGTGCCAGCAGCAAATTTGAGGCTGCAGATACGCAGTATTTT